This TCR beta chain was sequenced in a study of T cell repertoires in cytomegalovirus infection. Via MiXCR, TCRdb re-called the reads, giving one row per CDR3 protein. The sample has 490,000 or so distinct CDR3 sequences, approximately 10% seen once. In its sample, this clonotype was seen many times. One end of the junction is discordant with germline, which a read error may explain. Germline-derived CDR1 and CDR2 are SEHNR and FQNEAQ (reference sequence). The CDR3 length is 16 residues. Material for sequencing was PBMCs. The J gene is TRBJ2-5, the V gene TRBV7-9; D gene unclear. The sequence derives from a human donor in good health (CMV status not recorded). Some clones in this sample may be carry-over from other donors' samples. The CDR3 DNA sequence: TGTGCCAGCAGCTTAGTGCAGTTCAACGACCAGGAGACCCAGTACTTC. It translates to CASSLVQFNDQETQYF.